The source of this TCR beta chain is a study of metastatic and nonmetastatic thyroid tumors. Across the whole study: The comparison covered peripheral blood and tumor or nodule tissue in malignant and benign thyroid patients.

Via MiXCR, TCRdb re-called the PCR reads. The sample has tens of thousands of clones; about 15% are singletons. V was clipped by 6 bases and J by 3 bases; unmatched bases: 8. The CDR3 length is 16 residues. Germline values: CDR1 SGHRS, CDR2 YFSETQ. There were no patients who had received any treatment before thyroid surgery. This clone was found many times. This rearrangement joins TRBV5-1 to TRBJ2-1, with 11 bases fitting TRBD2. The specimen was blood. The TCR originated in a male donor with papillary thyroid cancer or a benign thyroid nodule (not recorded which). Some clones in this sample may be carry-over from other donors' samples. CDR3 protein: CASNPSLAGGYNEQFF. The CDR3 DNA reads TGCGCCAGCAACCCGTCTCTAGCGGGAGGCTACAATGAGCAGTTCTTC.